This T cell receptor beta chain was sequenced in a study of T cells in women clearing cervical HPV infection. CDR3 size: 15 residues. The germline gives CDR1 SGHNT, CDR2 YENEEA. Clones were sequenced by immunoSEQ multiplex PCR, and TCRdb holds only the in-frame ones, with some missing. This table lists some 23,000 clones. In the case of this clone: The read stops 3 residues short of the end of the CDR3; the missing end is completed from the germline J gene.

The clonotype was recovered from a woman between 18 and 70 years old with a cervical HPV16 infection that either progressed to CIN3+ or cleared (not recorded which). V usage is TRBV11-3 and J usage is TRBJ2-2; tentatively, D is TRBD1 (5 bases). The sequenced material came from blood buffy coat. CDR3 sequence reads: CASSLGRSGANVLFF. The sequenced CDR3 bases are TGTGCCAGCAGCTTAGGAAGGTCTGGGGCCAACGTG.